The source of this T cell receptor (beta chain) is a study of OX40 agonist ivuxolimab in advanced cancers. Study in general: Ivuxolimab, an agonistic anti-OX40 (CD134) antibody, was given to patients.

Study outcomes and limitations: In the 0.1-3.0 mg/kg groups, partial responders showed among the lowest expansion.

The protocol was immunoSEQ multiplex PCR, while the TCRdb copy is restricted to in-frame clones and leaves out a portion. The sample holds 100,000 or so clones; less than 95% are singletons and the top ten take approximately 0.2%. At cycle 4 day 1, cycle 7 day 1, and baseline, blood was sampled. With respect to this clone: Its antigen is still unknown.

This clonotype was obtained from an adult with an advanced solid tumor such as melanoma, head and neck, liver or kidney cancer. Sequencing used CD4+ or CD8+ T cells sorted from blood, obtained in a trial of the OX40 agonist ivuxolimab.

The CDR3 sequence is CASSLESGGRSYEQYF. The DNA of the CDR3 is TGTGCCAGCAGCTTAGAATCGGGGGGGCGCTCCTACGAGCAGTACTTC. The chain has TRBV7-2 and TRBJ2-7; 8 bases align to TRBD2. Germline assignment: CDR1 SGHTA and CDR2 FQGNSA. This CDR3 has 16 amino acids. The ends lost 1 base at V and 0 bases at J; junction bases unmatched: 5.